What follows are 25 T cell receptor beta chains derived from one specimen sequenced in a study of CXCR3-negative and CXCR3-positive naive CD8 T cells. General study results and limits: TRB CDR3 hydrophobicity was greater in CXCR3-positive naive cells than in CXCR3-negative naive cells.

These TCRs' antigens remain unknown. UMI-tagged TRB cDNA libraries were built via 5' RACE. Following a re-call of the 5' RACE reads, TCRdb has one entry per CDR3 protein and lacks DNA. This sample's table reports under 75,000 distinct CDR3 sequences. The specimen was naive CXCR3+ CD8+ T cells from blood. Subset described: CD45RO-CCR7+CD27+CD95- naive CD8+ T cells expressing CXCR3 (TNR3+). These receptors were obtained from a human donor in good health. Some clones in this sample may be carry-over from other donors' samples.

CDR3 loop: CSATIDIRQPQHF. The genes are TRBV20-1 and TRBJ1-5. Per the germline V gene, CDR1 is DFQATT and CDR2 is SNEGSKA (reference sequence). The CDR3 has 13 residues.

The V gene is TRBV20-1, the J gene TRBJ2-7; TCRdb reports TRBD1, a call that lacks DNA to check it against. Germline-derived CDR1 and CDR2 are DFQATT and SNEGSKA (reference sequence). The CDR3 runs 12 residues. The CDR3 protein is CSAPRGSYEQYF.

The rearrangement joins TRBV6-6 to TRBJ2-2; TCRdb reports TRBD1, a call that lacks DNA to check it against. There are 15 residues in the CDR3. The V gene's germline CDR1 is MNHNY and CDR2 SVGAGI (reference sequence). This CDR3 reads CASSRDRGGTGELFF.

The rearrangement uses TRBV7-6 and TRBJ2-3. This CDR3 region has 13 residues. The germline V gene encodes CDR1 SGHVS and CDR2 FNYEAQ. The CDR3 sequence is CASTRSSTDTQYF. Supplemented by reference TRBV7-6 and TRBJ2-3, the full variable domain reads GAGVSQSPRYKVTKRGQDVALRCDPISGHVSLYWYRQALGQGPEFLTYFNYEAQQDKSGLPNDRFSAERPEGSISTLTIQRTEQRDSAMYRCASTRSSTDTQYFGPGTRLTVL.

The chain employs TRBV20-1 and TRBJ2-2; TCRdb indicates TRBD1, and absent DNA this call remains unverified. CDR3 length equals 16 residues. Germline lookup yields CDR1 DFQATT and CDR2 SNEGSKA (reference sequence). The CDR3 here is CSARVLQGRDTGELFF.

The chain couples TRBV29-1 to TRBJ2-7; TCRdb reports TRBD2, a call that lacks DNA to check it against. The CDR3 runs to 14 residues. Germline CDR1 reads SQVTM; CDR2 reads ANQGSEA. CDR3 loop: CSVEDDLTTREQYF.

The CDR3 region is CASSGDGAYEQYF. The chain recombines TRBV5-1 with TRBJ2-7; TCRdb's assignment of TRBD1 cannot be checked, as there is no DNA. The CDR3 is 13 amino acids. Germline CDR1 reads SGHRS; CDR2 reads YFSETQ.

V gene TRBV12-3 or TRBV12-4 combines with J gene TRBJ2-7. This CDR3 region has 13 residues. This CDR3 is CASSLTDTYEQYF.

The V call is TRBV7-3, the J call TRBJ1-1; TCRdb selects TRBD1, and the lack of DNA leaves this call unchecked. The CDR3 totals 15 residues. Germline lookup yields CDR1 SGHTA and CDR2 FQGTGA. Here the CDR3 reads CASSLNRGLDTEAFF. Full variable domain (remainder filled in from reference TRBV7-3 and TRBJ1-1): GAGVSQTPSNKVTEKGKYVELRCDPISGHTALYWYRQSLGQGPEFLIYFQGTGAADDSGLPNDRFFAVRPEGSVSTLKIQRTERGDSAVYLCASSLNRGLDTEAFFGQGTRLTVV.

The chain is built from TRBV6-2 or TRBV6-3 and TRBJ2-1; the TCRdb call, TRBD2, lacks DNA for checking. Germline V gives CDR1 MNHEY, CDR2 SVGEGT. CDR3 size: 14 residues. CDR3 sequence: CASSRAHSYNEQFF.

The gene calls are TRBV4-3 and TRBJ2-7; TCRdb proposes TRBD1, but this gene call is untestable without DNA. The CDR3 contains 16 residues. CDR1 and CDR2 (germline): LGHNA, YSLEER. CDR3 sequence reads: CASSQDWGQISAEQYF.

The chain recombines TRBV28 with TRBJ1-2; TCRdb gives TRBD1 as the D gene, but with no DNA this cannot be confirmed. Germline CDR1 MDHEN, CDR2 SYDVKM. The CDR3 is 13 residues long. This chain's CDR3 is CASSSRTGIETGF.

The rearrangement joins TRBV12-3 or TRBV12-4 to TRBJ2-5; with no DNA, the TCRdb D assignment of TRBD1 cannot be verified. The CDR3 is 17 residues long. CDR3 region: CASSLAPPGTGEETQYF.

V usage is TRBV29-1 and J usage is TRBJ2-5; as DNA is missing, the TRBD2 call by TCRdb cannot be tested. The germline gives CDR1 SQVTM, CDR2 ANQGSEA. The CDR3 is made up of 13 amino acids. CDR3 sequence reads: CSVRDWGEETQYF.

The rearrangement uses TRBV13 and TRBJ2-1; the TRBD1 assignment by TCRdb is unverifiable without DNA. Germline CDR1 and CDR2: PRHDT and FYEKMQ (reference sequence). The CDR3 loop spans 14 amino acids. Here the CDR3 reads CASIGGGVHNEQFF.

The chain uses TRBV28 and TRBJ2-3; TCRdb indicates TRBD1, and absent DNA this call remains unverified. Germline V gene sequence: CDR1 MDHEN, CDR2 SYDVKM. CDR3 length: 16 residues. The CDR3: CASSFSGGGMTDTQYF.

V is TRBV12-3 or TRBV12-4 and J is TRBJ1-1. The CDR3 loop spans 13 amino acids. The CDR3 sequence: CASSPIRNTEAFF.

The chain has TRBV29-1 and TRBJ1-2. Germline-derived CDR1 and CDR2 are SQVTM and ANQGSEA. The CDR3 extends over 13 amino acids. This chain's CDR3 is CSVLAGPNYGYTF. The whole variable domain, remainder taken from reference TRBV29-1 and TRBJ1-2, is SAVISQKPSRDICQRGTSLTIQCQVDSQVTMMFWYRQQPGQSLTLIATANQGSEATYESGFVIDKFPISRPNLTFSTLTVSNMSPEDSSIYLCSVLAGPNYGYTFGSGTRLTVV.

The chain links TRBV5-1 to TRBJ2-7; TCRdb returns TRBD2, unconfirmable since there is no DNA. This CDR3 spans 14 amino acids. Germline V gives CDR1 SGHRS, CDR2 YFSETQ. CDR3 loop: CASSSSGGVLEQYF.

The V and J genes are TRBV29-1 and TRBJ2-7; TCRdb's assignment of TRBD1 cannot be checked, as there is no DNA. From germline, CDR1 is SQVTM and CDR2 ANQGSEA. The CDR3 runs to 12 residues. The CDR3 region is CSVGQHDYEQYF.

The chain links TRBV15 to TRBJ2-1; TCRdb reports TRBD2, a call that lacks DNA to check it against. The CDR3 contains 13 residues. In germline, CDR1 is LNHNV, CDR2 YYDKDF (reference sequence). This CDR3 is CATSSERRDEQFF.

This rearrangement joins TRBV4-3 to TRBJ2-3. CDR1 and CDR2 from the germline V gene are LGHNA and YSLEER. The CDR3 loop spans 13 amino acids. The chain's CDR3 is CASSQVIDDTQYF.

The chain uses TRBV7-3 and TRBJ2-1; lacking DNA, the TRBD2 call made by TCRdb goes unchecked. Germline CDR1 and CDR2: SGHTA and FQGTGA. This CDR3 spans 20 amino acids. The CDR3 reads CASSLPAGAGGPSSYNEQFF.

V is TRBV7-6 and J is TRBJ2-7; TCRdb's assignment of TRBD1 cannot be checked, as there is no DNA. The CDR3 spans 13 residues. In germline, CDR1 is SGHVS, CDR2 FNYEAQ. This chain's CDR3 is CASSFSTGAEQYF.

V usage is TRBV13 and J usage is TRBJ2-1. Germline CDR1 and CDR2: PRHDT and FYEKMQ (reference sequence). The CDR3 is made up of 16 amino acids. CDR3 residues: CASSLVTANSYNEQFF. Full variable domain (outside the CDR3, taken from reference TRBV13 and TRBJ2-1): AAGVIQSPRHLIKEKRETATLKCYPIPRHDTVYWYQQGPGQDPQFLISFYEKMQSDKGSIPDRFSAQQFSDYHSELNMSSLELGDSALYFCASSLVTANSYNEQFFGPGTRLTVL.